This T cell receptor beta chain was identified in a study of shared clonotypes between healthy human individuals. This CDR3 has 12 amino acids. V shed 10 bases and J shed 8 bases, with 17 bases lying between them. Germline V CDR1 and CDR2: MNHNS, SASEGT. Each subset's genomic DNA was shared equally among a number of immunoSEQ plates. Profiling relied on immunoSEQ multiplex PCR, and the TCRdb table lists in-frame clones only, not all of them. This table holds under 850,000 clones, roughly two thirds found once. The chain is built from TRBV6-1 and TRBJ1-2, with a tentative D call TRBD1 (6 bases). Sequenced input: memory CD4+ T cells sorted from blood. The subset was: CD45RA-negative fraction. This receptor was identified in a woman aged 25 to 45 in good health. The CDR3 loop reads CATETGLWGYTF. CDR3 DNA: TGTGCCACCGAGACAGGCCTTTGGGGCTACACCTTC.